The 23 T cell receptor beta chains below come from one sample, sequenced in a study of shared clonotypes between healthy human individuals. Produced via immunoSEQ multiplex PCR; TCRdb's table is partial and in-frame only. The profile covers 300,000 to 400,000 clones, with over 75% appearing a single time and around 15% taken by the ten largest. Material for sequencing was memory CD8+ T cells sorted from blood. Subset noted: CD45RO+ cells pooled with CCR7-negative TemRA cells. The origin of the receptors is a man younger than 35 in good health.

The chain has TRBV7-9 and TRBJ2-5, with 10 bases that match TRBD2. The J call is uncertain, as TRBJ2-7 better fits the DNA end. The germline CDR1 and CDR2 sequences are SEHNR and FQNEAQ (reference sequence). This CDR3 comprises 15 residues. CDR3 sequence reads: CASSLTASGSYEQYF. For the CDR3, the DNA is TGTGCCAGCAGCTTAACGGCTAGCGGGAGCTACGAGCAGTACTTC.

The chain employs TRBV5-1 and TRBJ2-1; TRBD2 agrees at 9 bases. J was trimmed by 3 bases and V by 0 bases; bases with no gene match: 7. This CDR3 has 17 residues. Germline lookup yields CDR1 SGHRS and CDR2 YFSETQ. The CDR3 bases are TGCGCCAGCAGCTTGGCCTGGCTAGCGGGATTCTACAATGAGCAGTTCTTC. Its translation: CASSLAWLAGFYNEQFF.

This clone was observed once. The chain carries TRBV4-1 and TRBJ1-4; TRBD1 matches at 7 bases. The CDR3 is 15 amino acids. Germline V gene data show CDR1 as MGHRA and CDR2 as YSYEKL. The ends lost 4 bases at V and 6 bases at J; junction bases unmatched: 8. Here the CDR3 reads CASSLRQGLYEKLFF. The DNA of the CDR3 is TGCGCCAGCAGCCTCCGACAGGGTTTATATGAAAAACTGTTTTTT.

The chain recombines TRBV11-2 with TRBJ1-3; D not certain. The germline gives CDR1 SGHAT, CDR2 FQNNGV. There are 14 residues in the CDR3. Trimming took off 2 bases at V and 0 bases at J, with 5 bases between the two ends. The DNA for the CDR3 is TGTGCCAGCAGCTTATACAACTCTGGAAACACCATATATTTT. Residues: CASSLYNSGNTIYF.

This CDR3 reads CASSVNRGRGNTIYF. In DNA form, the CDR3 reads TGTGCCAGCAGCGTAAACAGGGGGCGCGGAAACACCATATATTTT. This chain connects TRBV11-2 to TRBJ1-3, with TRBD1 matching over 9 bases. This CDR3 is 15 amino acids long. CDR1 SGHAT and CDR2 FQNNGV come from the germline V gene. V dropped 5 bases and J dropped 4; count of bases not matched to a gene: 6.

This chain links TRBV7-6 with TRBJ1-2, with 7 positions matching TRBD1. The CDR3 has 13 amino acids. The V gene's germline CDR1 is SGHVS and CDR2 FNYEAQ. Trimming cost V 6 bases and J 4 bases; bases outside gene matches: 5. The chain's CDR3 is CASSSGGGYGYTF. Here the CDR3 DNA reads TGTGCCAGCAGTTCAGGGGGAGGCTATGGCTACACCTTC.

On this clone: A much bigger clone sits one base away, suggesting this may be a read error. This chain connects TRBV27 to TRBJ2-7; D is perhaps TRBD1 (7 bases). The V gene's germline CDR1 is MNHEY and CDR2 SMNVEV (reference sequence). The CDR3 spans 18 residues. V was trimmed by 1 base and J by 3 bases, leaving 22 bases between them. The CDR3 loop reads CASSLFGLARGHRYEQYF. CDR3 in DNA: TGTGCCAGCAGTTTATTTGGGCTAGCGAGGGGGCATCGCTACGAGCAGTACTTC.

This clone came up a few times. The chain combines TRBV29-1 with TRBJ2-1; D unresolved. The length of the CDR3 is 13 residues. The germline gives CDR1 SQVTM, CDR2 ANQGSEA. Trimming removed 5 bases from V and 6 bases from J, with 14 bases in between. This CDR3 is CSVSSVAANEQFF. The CDR3 DNA follows: TGCAGCGTTTCCTCCGTGGCGGCCAATGAGCAGTTCTTC.

The chain joins TRBV7-3 to TRBJ2-2; no firm D call. Trimming took 1 base from V and 4 from J, leaving 7 bases between them. Germline loops: CDR1 SGHTA, CDR2 FQGTGA. This CDR3 is 14 amino acids long. The DNA of the CDR3 is TGTGCCAGCAGCTTAAGTACGGGCACCGGGGAGCTGTTTTTT. Residues: CASSLSTGTGELFF.

The chain is built from TRBV5-3 and TRBJ2-7, with D unclear. TRBV5-3 carries the ORF label, with uncertain function. CDR3 length: 16 residues. V dropped 0 bases and J dropped 2 bases, with 15 bases sitting between them. The CDR3 is CARSLAQRLTPYEQYF. In nucleotides, the CDR3 is TGTGCCAGAAGCTTGGCCCAACGTCTAACTCCCTACGAGCAGTACTTC.

V usage is TRBV10-1 and J usage is TRBJ2-7; D is uncertain. The germline V gene encodes CDR1 WNHNN and CDR2 SYGVQD (reference sequence). V lost 6 bases and J 7 bases, leaving 16 bases between the germline ends. This CDR3 spans 13 amino acids. CDR3 coding DNA: TGCGCCAGCAGCCCTCTGTATTCGGAAGAGCAGTACTTC. Its protein product is CASSPLYSEEQYF.

The chain joins TRBV11-2 to TRBJ1-1, with D possibly being TRBD1 (5 bases). This CDR3 is 15 amino acids long. Germline lookup yields CDR1 SGHAT and CDR2 FQNNGV. V dropped 1 base and J dropped 1 base, with 10 bases sitting between them. The CDR3 sequence: CASSLAGGGNTEAFF. DNA of the CDR3: TGTGCCAGCAGCTTAGCTGGGGGGGGGAACACTGAAGCTTTCTTT.

CDR3 DNA: TGTGCCAGCAGCGCGGGGACAGGGAAGTCCTACGAGCAGTACTTC. Its protein is CASSAGTGKSYEQYF. The J gene is TRBJ2-7, the V gene TRBV9, with 9 bases fitting TRBD1. Germline-derived CDR1 and CDR2 are SGDLS and YYNGEE. The V and J ends lost 3 bases and 1 base, in that order; junction bases with no gene match: 5. CDR3 length equals 15 residues.

This clone was observed a handful of times. This chain connects TRBV4-1 to TRBJ1-6; TRBD1 might be the D (5 bases). V lost 0 bases, J lost 5 bases, and 11 bases lay in between. Germline V CDR1 and CDR2: MGHRA, YSYEKL. The CDR3 is 16 amino acids. CDR3 DNA: TGCGCCAGCAGCCAAGAGGGGGGGGGAAATAATTCACCCCTCCACTTT. It yields the protein CASSQEGGGNNSPLHF.

The rearrangement uses TRBV7-2 and TRBJ2-3; D is perhaps TRBD1 or TRBD2 (5 bases each). There are 16 residues in the CDR3. The germline gives CDR1 SGHTA, CDR2 FQGNSA. V lost 0 bases to trimming and J lost 2 bases, with 12 bases between them. The CDR3 nucleotides are TGTGCCAGCAGCTTAGCGAGGGACCTCTACACAGATACGCAGTATTTT. Protein product: CASSLARDLYTDTQYF.

The CDR3 nucleotides read TGCGCCAGCAGCCAAGATTTGCCTTCGCTAGGCGGTCTAACCAGGTCCGGGGAGCTGTTTTTT. It is translated as CASSQDLPSLGGLTRSGELFF. The V and J genes are TRBV4-1 and TRBJ2-2, with no clear D. CDR1 is MGHRA and CDR2 is YSYEKL in the germline V gene. Trimming took off 0 bases at V and 6 bases at J, with 29 bases between the two ends. The CDR3 is made up of 21 amino acids.

The chain couples TRBV2 to TRBJ2-2; D tentatively reads TRBD1 or TRBD2 (5 bases each). V lost 4 bases to trimming and J lost 6 bases, with 9 bases between them. The germline CDR1 and CDR2 sequences are SNHLY and FYNNEI. The CDR3 covers 13 residues. The DNA of the CDR3 is TGTGCCAGCAGTGGATTGGGGGCCGGGGAGCTGTTTTTT. Protein: CASSGLGAGELFF.

As for this clone: This could be a read error, since a much larger clone is one nucleotide away. The chain employs TRBV13 and TRBJ2-2; no definite D call. Germline V gene lookup returns CDR1 PRHDT and CDR2 FYEKMQ (reference sequence). The CDR3 runs 13 residues. V was pared by 2 bases and J by 2 bases, with 3 bases between. The CDR3 reads CASSLPNTGELFF. CDR3 bases: TGTGCCAGCAGCTTACCAAACACCGGGGAGCTGTTTTTT. The entire variable domain, with the rest obtained from reference TRBV13 and TRBJ2-2, is as follows: AAGVIQSPRHLIKEKRETATLKCYPIPRHDTVYWYQQGPGQDPQFLISFYEKMQSDKGSIPDRFSAQQFSDYHSELNMSSLELGDSALYFCASSLPNTGELFFGEGSRLTVL.

A few counts support this clone. This rearrangement joins TRBV30 to TRBJ1-3; D gene ambiguous. V gave up 2 bases and J gave up 4 bases, with 21 bases separating them. The CDR3 runs to 17 residues. CDR1 is GTSNPN, CDR2 SVGIG, per germline (reference sequence). This CDR3 reads CAWSWVLSQFEGNTIYF. As DNA, the CDR3 is TGTGCCTGGAGTTGGGTCCTTAGCCAATTCGAAGGAAACACCATATATTTT.

This chain links TRBV7-2 with TRBJ2-5; a weak D match, TRBD2 (6 bases). Germline V gene lookup returns CDR1 SGHTA and CDR2 FQGNSA. V was pared by 5 bases and J by 7 bases, with 20 bases between. The CDR3 contains 15 residues. The CDR3 bases are TGTGCCAGCAGCCAGGGCCTAGCGAGTGGTAGGACCCAGTACTTC. Translation gives CASSQGLASGRTQYF.

This clone showed up just a few times. The V and J genes are TRBV27 and TRBJ2-7; 7 bases agree with TRBD1. The CDR3 covers 14 residues. Germline V gives CDR1 MNHEY, CDR2 SMNVEV (reference sequence). Trimming took 5 bases from V and 3 from J; bases not matched to a gene: 7. The CDR3 nucleotides read TGTGCCAGCAGTCACAGGGGACCCCTCTACGAGCAGTACTTC. Amino acids: CASSHRGPLYEQYF.

V is TRBV29-1 and J is TRBJ1-1; D is possibly TRBD1 (6 bases). CDR1 and CDR2 from the germline V gene are SQVTM and ANQGSEA. CDR3 length: 11 residues. V was clipped by 7 bases and J by 6 bases, with 12 bases between them. CDR3 sequence (DNA): TGCAGCGGCACCCAGGGGCCTGAAGCTTTCTTT. It is translated as CSGTQGPEAFF.

The V and J genes are TRBV15 and TRBJ1-5; D gene unclear. Trimming removed 5 bases from V and 0 bases from J, with 8 bases in between. CDR1 and CDR2 (germline): LNHNV, YYDKDF (reference sequence). The CDR3 is 14 amino acids. The CDR3 protein is CATSGPYSNQPQHF. Written as DNA, the CDR3 is TGTGCCACCAGCGGCCCCTATAGCAATCAGCCCCAGCATTTT.